These 4 T cell receptor beta chains came from one sample sequenced in a study of T cell responses to AZD1222 COVID-19 vaccine (dated by TCRdb to the early 2020s). The sample's time point, from its label and the paper: about 28 days (+/-7) after the second vaccine dose. The method behind the library was the immunoSEQ multiplex PCR assay. TCRdb provides this immuneACCESS table in a form limited to in-frame rearrangements. Some clones are lacking; in checked studies, under half of them reflect an unresolved V gene, and why the rest are absent is not known. Present in this sample are 80,000 to 100,000 clones, less than 90% of which were seen just once. Of the sample, approximately 5% falls within the top ten clones. Sequences were derived from peripheral blood, sampled 28 days after the second AZD1222 dose. The receptors stem from an adult who received the AZD1222 COVID-19 vaccine.

The genes are TRBV6-6 and TRBJ2-7, with D perhaps given as TRBD1 or TRBD2 (5 bases each). V lost 4 bases and J lost 3, with 13 bases in between. The CDR3 is 14 amino acids. The V gene's germline CDR1 is MNHNY and CDR2 SVGAGI (reference sequence). The CDR3 nucleotides read TGTGCCAGCAGTTTTGGGGGTCCGATCTACGAGCAGTACTTC. Translated: CASSFGGPIYEQYF.

V is TRBV6-5 and J is TRBJ1-3; D unclear. This CDR3 spans 15 amino acids. V lost 2 bases and J 0 bases, leaving 8 bases between the germline ends. CDR1 and CDR2 from the germline V gene are MNHEY and SVGAGI. CDR3 protein: CASSYGRLSGNTIYF. The CDR3 bases are TGTGCCAGCAGTTACGGCAGGCTCTCTGGAAACACCATATATTTT.

This chain joins TRBV19 and TRBJ2-2, with D unresolved. V shed 5 bases and J shed 5 bases, with 21 bases lying between them. The CDR3 has 17 residues. Germline V CDR1 and CDR2: LNHDA, SQIVND (reference sequence). The CDR3 DNA is TGTGCCAGTAGTCCGAGACTCCAGGCTATTAGTACCGGGGAGCTGTTTTTT. This gives the protein CASSPRLQAISTGELFF. The variable domain in full, completed from reference TRBV19 and TRBJ2-2, reads DGGITQSPKYLFRKEGQNVTLSCEQNLNHDAMYWYRQDPGQGLRLIYYSQIVNDFQKGDIAEGYSVSREKKESFPLTVTSAQKNPTAFYLCASSPRLQAISTGELFFGEGSRLTVL.

This chain connects TRBV3-1 (or the pseudogene TRBV3-2) to TRBJ2-7; the D is unclear. V lost 1 base, J lost 7 bases, and 8 bases lay in between. The CDR3 is 12 residues long. Germline CDR1 LGHDT, CDR2 YNNKEL (reference sequence). The chain's CDR3 is CASSQGGREQYF. The CDR3 nucleotides are TGTGCCAGCAGCCAAGGGGGTCGGGAGCAGTACTTC.